The 23 T cell receptor beta chains given below trace back to one sample, sequenced in a study of blood T cell repertoires in COVID-19 (dated by TCRdb to between 2020 and 2021). Library preparation was by the immunoSEQ multiplex PCR assay. Entries here come from immuneACCESS through TCRdb and include only in-frame sequences with V and J called. Some clones fail to appear in such tables; in the studies checked, an unresolved V gene covers under half of the shortfall, and the cause of the remainder is unknown. For this sample the table gives about 220,000 clones, of which approximately 86% were detected only once. The ten biggest clones cover 3% to 4.5% of the sample. Specimen: peripheral blood. The receptors come from an elderly woman with acute or convalescent COVID-19.

This chain connects TRBV5-1 to TRBJ1-2, with D unresolved. The CDR3 runs 14 residues. Germline V gene sequence: CDR1 SGHRS, CDR2 YFSETQ. V lost 4 bases to trimming and J lost 5 bases, with 15 bases between them. CDR3 nucleotides: TGCGCCAGCAGCACCGCCGAGGGAAAGTATGGCTACACCTTC. Translated, it gives CASSTAEGKYGYTF.

This clone was counted a single time. The rearrangement uses TRBV6-6 and TRBJ1-2; the match to TRBD1 covers 8 bases. There are 14 residues in the CDR3. V dropped 6 bases and J dropped 5; count of bases not matched to a gene: 8. Looked up from germline, CDR1 is MNHNY and CDR2 is SVGAGI (reference sequence). The CDR3 DNA reads as TGTGCCAGCAGCCCAACAGGGGGAACTTATGGCTACACCTTC. This encodes CASSPTGGTYGYTF.

The V call is TRBV6-6, the J call TRBJ1-3, with a possible D match to TRBD1 (5 bases). The CDR3 length is 14 residues. The V gene's germline CDR1 is MNHNY and CDR2 SVGAGI (reference sequence). The V and J ends lost 6 bases and 3 bases respectively, with 12 bases between them. The CDR3 sequence: CASRESGYGNTIYF. The CDR3 region has the DNA TGTGCCAGCAGGGAATCAGGGTATGGAAACACCATATATTTT.

The J gene is TRBJ1-4, the V gene TRBV9, with 8 bases identical to TRBD1. Germline values: CDR1 SGDLS, CDR2 YYNGEE. V lost 6 bases, J lost 3 bases, and 4 bases stayed unmatched. This CDR3 contains 14 residues. The DNA of the CDR3 is TGTGCCAGCACGAAGGGACAGGCTAATGAAAAACTGTTTTTT. The encoded protein is CASTKGQANEKLFF.

This chain uses TRBV6-5 with TRBJ2-7; 11 bases agree with TRBD1. Germline V gene data show CDR1 as MNHEY and CDR2 as SVGAGI. The CDR3 spans 15 residues. The V and J ends lost 4 bases and 5 bases, in that order; junction bases with no gene match: 7. For the CDR3, the DNA is TGTGCCAGCAGTTCTAGTGGACAGGGGGCCCACGAGCAGTACTTC. It encodes CASSSSGQGAHEQYF.

This clone has a handful of counts. The V gene is TRBV3-1 (or the pseudogene TRBV3-2), the J gene TRBJ1-1; weak D call: TRBD1 (6 bases). This CDR3 spans 13 amino acids. Trimming cost V 1 base and J 8 bases, with 11 bases left between them. Germline CDR1 LGHDT, CDR2 YNNKEL (reference sequence). The CDR3 region has the DNA TGTGCCAGCAGCCAAGGTAGGCAGGGGGAAGCTTTCTTT. Encoded protein: CASSQGRQGEAFF.

The CDR3, as DNA: TGTGCCAGCAGCTTAGCGACTACCGAGACCCAGTACTTC. The encoded protein is CASSLATTETQYF. J is TRBJ2-5 and V is TRBV11-2; D is perhaps TRBD2 (5 bases). Germline V CDR1 and CDR2: SGHAT, FQNNGV. V dropped 1 base and J dropped 5 bases, with 8 bases sitting between them. The CDR3 extends over 13 amino acids.

J is TRBJ2-1 and V is TRBV18; 7 positions match TRBD1. The germline V gene has CDR1 KGHSH and CDR2 LQKENI. V lost 3 bases to trimming and J lost 8 bases; unmatched junction nucleotides: 7. The CDR3 length is 14 residues. CDR3 sequence reads: CASSPDRVGDEQFF. DNA for the CDR3: TGTGCCAGCTCACCTGACAGGGTCGGGGATGAGCAGTTCTTC.

V is TRBV11-3 and J is TRBJ2-1; 8 bases fit TRBD1. Germline V gene data show CDR1 as SGHNT and CDR2 as YENEEA. The trim removed 5 bases at V and 5 bases at J, leaving 11 bases unmatched. There are 16 residues in the CDR3. In nucleotides, the CDR3 is TGTGCCAGCAGCGACAGGGGTAAGGGGGGAGACAATGAGCAGTTCTTC. It is translated as CASSDRGKGGDNEQFF.

This clone was recorded a few times. The chain's CDR3 is CASRDSVGTLDGYTF. CDR3 bases: TGTGCCAGCAGAGACTCCGTTGGGACATTGGATGGCTACACCTTC. V is TRBV6-5 and J is TRBJ1-2; tentative D call: TRBD1 (6 bases). The CDR3 contains 15 residues. Trimming stripped 6 bases from V and 6 bases from J, with 20 bases between. Germline values: CDR1 MNHEY, CDR2 SVGAGI.

The count of this clone is one. J is TRBJ2-5 and V is TRBV5-1; the D gene is possibly TRBD2 (7 bases). Trimming took 4 bases from V and 1 from J, leaving 11 bases between them. CDR1 and CDR2 (germline): SGHRS, YFSETQ. CDR3 length equals 14 residues. The CDR3 nucleotides read TGCGCCAGCAGCCCTCGGGGGGCCCAAGAGACCCAGTACTTC. Translation: CASSPRGAQETQYF.

J is TRBJ2-1 and V is TRBV7-9; 10 bases are shared with TRBD2. Per the germline V gene, CDR1 is SEHNR and CDR2 is FQNEAQ (reference sequence). The CDR3 is made up of 15 amino acids. V trimming: 4 bases; J trimming: 7 bases; junction bases outside the gene matches: 7. The CDR3 region is CASSYSGGPLNEQFF. Written as DNA, the CDR3 is TGTGCCAGCAGCTATAGCGGGGGGCCCTTGAATGAGCAGTTCTTC.

The rearrangement joins TRBV18 to TRBJ1-3; the D gene is possibly TRBD1 (5 bases). Germline values: CDR1 KGHSH, CDR2 LQKENI. This CDR3 comprises 14 residues. V was shortened by 1 base and J by 4 bases, with 8 bases between the two germline ends. The CDR3 region is CASSPQTAGNTIYF. The CDR3, as DNA: TGTGCCAGCTCACCACAGACAGCCGGAAACACCATATATTTT. Drawing the rest from reference TRBV18 and TRBJ1-3, the complete variable domain is NAGVMQNPRHLVRRRGQEARLRCSPMKGHSHVYWYRQLPEEGLKFMVYLQKENIIDESGMPKERFSAEFPKEGPSILRIQQVVRGDSAAYFCASSPQTAGNTIYFGEGSWLTVV.

The chain recombines TRBV7-2 with TRBJ2-3, with 9 bases fitting TRBD2. The CDR3 contains 15 residues. V lost 5 bases to trimming and J lost 1 base; unmatched junction nucleotides: 4. Germline V lookup: CDR1 SGHTA, CDR2 FQGNSA. CDR3 nucleotide sequence: TGTGCCAGCAGCCGGAGCGGGGGGCGCACAGATACGCAGTATTTT. Amino acids: CASSRSGGRTDTQYF.

The rearrangement joins TRBV4-2 to TRBJ1-6, with 9 bases identical to TRBD1. The CDR3 runs 18 residues. The V segment lost 4 bases and the J segment 4 bases; nucleotides outside the gene matches: 11. CDR1 LGHNA and CDR2 YNFKEQ come from the germline V gene. For the CDR3, the DNA is TGTGCCAGCAGCCCTATTCAATCCGGGACAGGGTATAATTCACCCCTCCACTTT. Amino acid sequence: CASSPIQSGTGYNSPLHF.

The J gene is TRBJ2-2, the V gene TRBV5-4, with D possibly TRBD2 on 5 matching bases. The CDR3 consists of 14 residues. The V gene lost 5 bases and the J gene lost 7 bases, with 15 bases spanning the gap. The germline CDR1 and CDR2 sequences are SGHNT and YYREEE (reference sequence). CDR3 in DNA: TGTGCCAGCAGACTGGACTCGCGAGGCGGGGAGCTGTTTTTT. Its protein is CASRLDSRGGELFF.

The CDR3, as DNA: TGTGCCAGCAGCTCCGCGGGGAAAAACTATGGCTACACCTTC. It codes for CASSSAGKNYGYTF. The rearrangement joins TRBV5-4 to TRBJ1-2, with D uncertain. The CDR3 runs to 14 residues. V dropped 3 bases and J dropped 2 bases, with 11 bases sitting between them. The V gene's germline CDR1 is SGHNT and CDR2 YYREEE (reference sequence).

This clone has only one observation. V gene TRBV9 combines with J gene TRBJ1-2, with D possibly TRBD1 on 5 matching bases. This CDR3 region has 13 residues. In germline, CDR1 is SGDLS, CDR2 YYNGEE. Between the trimmed V and J ends, which lost 4 bases and 8 bases, there was a span of 15 bases. CDR3 amino acids: CASSPDIKGGYTF. The CDR3 DNA reads as TGTGCCAGCAGCCCGGACATAAAGGGGGGCTACACCTTC. The entire variable domain, with the rest obtained from reference TRBV9 and TRBJ1-2, is as follows: DSGVTQTPKHLITATGQRVTLRCSPRSGDLSVYWYQQSLDQGLQFLIQYYNGEERAKGNILERFSAQQFPDLHSELNLSSLELGDSALYFCASSPDIKGGYTFGSGTRLTVV.

V gene TRBV2 combines with J gene TRBJ1-1; TRBD1 might be the D (5 bases). CDR3 length: 13 residues. CDR1 is SNHLY, CDR2 FYNNEI, per germline. V lost 5 bases and J lost 3, with 10 bases in between. The CDR3 loop reads CASSRTGDTEAFF. The DNA of the CDR3 is TGTGCCAGCAGTCGCACGGGGGACACTGAAGCTTTCTTT.

In regard to this clone: At the DNA level, this CDR3 is encoded by other sequences in the same sample as well. The rearrangement uses TRBV3-1 (or the pseudogene TRBV3-2) and TRBJ2-1; TRBD2 agrees at 13 bases. This CDR3 region has 16 residues. Trimming at V came to 4 bases and at J to 3 bases, leaving 3 bases not matched to a gene. Germline V gene data show CDR1 as LGHDT and CDR2 as YNNKEL (reference sequence). The CDR3 sequence is CASSLGLAGVYNEQFF. CDR3 DNA sequence: TGTGCCAGCAGCCTTGGACTAGCGGGAGTCTACAATGAGCAGTTCTTC.

This clone appeared once. The V call is TRBV19, the J call TRBJ2-5; 9 positions match TRBD1. V trimming: 10 bases; J trimming: 2 bases; junction bases outside the gene matches: 8. The CDR3 is 14 amino acids. Germline lookup yields CDR1 LNHDA and CDR2 SQIVND (reference sequence). CDR3 loop: CATRDRANQETQYF. The CDR3 coding sequence is TGTGCCACTAGGGACAGGGCAAATCAAGAGACCCAGTACTTC.

This clone was seen just once. The chain has TRBV2 and TRBJ1-4; 9 bases fit TRBD1. The V and J ends lost 6 bases and 8 bases, in that order; junction bases with no gene match: 7. Germline CDR1 is SNHLY and CDR2 is FYNNEI. The CDR3 is made up of 14 amino acids. The CDR3 region has the DNA TGTGCCAGCAGGCGGGACAGGGAGTACGAAAAACTGTTTTTT. It encodes CASRRDREYEKLFF.

This clone was picked up a small number of times. V is TRBV19 and J is TRBJ1-2; D is unresolved. This CDR3 has 15 amino acids. V lost 5 bases and J 5 bases, leaving 18 bases between the germline ends. Germline values: CDR1 LNHDA, CDR2 SQIVND (reference sequence). CDR3 DNA sequence: TGTGCCAGTAGTCCCACCGGCGGCACATCGTATGGCTACACCTTC. This sequence encodes CASSPTGGTSYGYTF.